The sequence of this TCR beta chain was determined in a study of OX40 agonist ivuxolimab in advanced cancers. The overall study: Ivuxolimab was delivered to patients intravenously every 2 weeks at doses spanning 0.01 to 10 mg/kg. Whole-study findings and limits: Dosing at 0.1 to 3.0 mg/kg was accompanied by clonal expansion of CD4+ and CD8+ blood T cells by week 6.

TCRdb's copy holds only in-frame clones and misses some; the assay was immunoSEQ multiplex PCR. Here the sample spans tens of thousands of clones, 70% to 90% being singletons. This clone was seen just once. Its antigen is currently unknown. Germline V gene data show CDR1 as SEHNR and CDR2 as FQNEAQ (reference sequence). This CDR3 has 15 amino acids. Trimming left V 5 bases short and J 4 bases short, with 16 bases between. The TCR comes from an adult with an advanced solid tumor such as melanoma, head and neck, liver or kidney cancer. The chain employs TRBV7-9 and TRBJ2-3; the D call may be TRBD1 or TRBD2 (5 bases each). The sample in question was CD4+ or CD8+ T cells sorted from blood, obtained in a trial of the OX40 agonist ivuxolimab. The CDR3 is CASSTRRERPDTQYF. Written as DNA, the CDR3 is TGTGCCAGCAGCACCCGCAGGGAGAGGCCAGATACGCAGTATTTT.